These 30 T cell receptor beta chains were sequenced from one sample in a study of cytomegalovirus exposure and HLA in healthy donors. Sequenced by immunoSEQ multiplex PCR; TCRdb stores in-frame clones only, minus some. In the table there are about 120,000 clones, about 84% of which are singletons. The sequencing sample was made of PBMCs. Source of these receptors: a man younger than 30 in good health and CMV-seronegative.

This rearrangement joins TRBV6-5 to TRBJ1-1, with TRBD1 matching over 7 bases. Per the germline V gene, CDR1 is MNHEY and CDR2 is SVGAGI. This CDR3 comprises 13 residues. Unmatched junction bases numbered 4, after V lost 8 bases and J lost 1 base. The CDR3 DNA follows: TGTGCCAGCCACAGGGGCGGGAACACTGAAGCTTTCTTT. This translates into CASHRGGNTEAFF.

The V call is TRBV6-1, the J call TRBJ2-3; TRBD2 might be the D (5 bases). The germline V gene has CDR1 MNHNS and CDR2 SASEGT. The CDR3 totals 15 residues. Trimming cost V 3 bases and J 3 bases, with 13 bases left between them. The CDR3 coding sequence is TGTGCCAGCAGTGAGGACGGGGTATATACAGATACGCAGTATTTT. It is translated as CASSEDGVYTDTQYF.

In its sample, this clone was seen once. This chain links TRBV9 with TRBJ1-4; D not resolved. The germline V and J ends were trimmed by 3 bases and 2 bases, with 8 bases remaining between them. The CDR3 totals 14 residues. Germline loops: CDR1 SGDLS, CDR2 YYNGEE. The CDR3 nucleotides read TGTGCCAGCAGCGGTAGGGAGACTAATGAAAAACTGTTTTTT. It yields the protein CASSGRETNEKLFF.

The rearrangement links TRBV11-2 to TRBJ2-3, with 7 nucleotides matching TRBD1. J lost 2 bases, V lost 6 bases, and 14 bases had no gene match. Per the germline V gene, CDR1 is SGHAT and CDR2 is FQNNGV. CDR3 length equals 17 residues. The CDR3 region has the DNA TGTGCCAGCAGATCCGGCAGGGGGACCGACCACACAGATACGCAGTATTTT. This gives the protein CASRSGRGTDHTDTQYF.

This clone was counted once. The genes are TRBV5-1 and TRBJ2-1, with a possible D match to TRBD2 (6 bases). The ends were cut back, 2 bases at V and 9 bases at J, with 18 bases in the middle. This CDR3 spans 15 amino acids. Germline V lookup: CDR1 SGHRS, CDR2 YFSETQ. Here the CDR3 DNA reads TGCGCCAGCAGCTTACTTGACGGGGGAGGTCGTGAGCAGTTCTTC. Translating it yields CASSLLDGGGREQFF.

CDR3: CASRSWTGQNTEAFF. Written as DNA, the CDR3 is TGTGCCAGCAGAAGCTGGACAGGTCAGAACACTGAAGCTTTCTTT. This chain joins TRBV9 and TRBJ1-1; 7 bases match TRBD1. The junction had 8 bases not matched to a gene; V was cut back by 5 bases and J by 1 base. Germline V lookup: CDR1 SGDLS, CDR2 YYNGEE. The CDR3 is 15 residues long.

V gene TRBV11-2 combines with J gene TRBJ2-5; D is ambiguous. Deletions cut 8 bases from V and 2 bases from J, with 6 bases between. Germline CDR1 SGHAT, CDR2 FQNNGV. The CDR3 has 11 amino acids. CDR3 nucleotide sequence: TGTGCCAGCGCCAGTCAAGAGACCCAGTACTTC. It is translated as CASASQETQYF.

The V call is TRBV29-1, the J call TRBJ2-5; perhaps TRBD1 as D (6 bases). Looked up from germline, CDR1 is SQVTM and CDR2 is ANQGSEA. This CDR3 region has 12 residues. V was shortened by 7 bases and J by 4 bases, with 13 bases between the two germline ends. CDR3 sequence reads: CSAYRAGETQYF. The DNA of the CDR3 is TGCAGCGCTTACAGGGCGGGAGAGACCCAGTACTTC.

The genes are TRBV5-6 and TRBJ1-2, with D maybe TRBD1 (6 bases). The CDR3 runs to 17 residues. CDR1 SGHDT and CDR2 YYEEEE come from the germline V gene. The V and J ends lost 5 bases and 4 bases respectively, with 24 bases between them. CDR3 bases: TGTGCCAGCAGTTCCTTCCATAATCGACAGGCGGGCTATGGCTACACCTTC. It encodes CASSSFHNRQAGYGYTF.

The V call is TRBV2, the J call TRBJ1-1, with 8 positions matching TRBD1. The CDR3 totals 18 residues. Germline CDR1 reads SNHLY; CDR2 reads FYNNEI. Trimming at V came to 6 bases and at J to 0 bases, leaving 15 bases not matched to a gene. The CDR3 bases are TGTGCCAGCAGCTACAGCCTGGACAGGGCACAAATGAACACTGAAGCTTTCTTT. This translates into CASSYSLDRAQMNTEAFF.

The V and J genes are TRBV10-3 and TRBJ1-1; the match to TRBD1 covers 7 bases. The germline V gene encodes CDR1 ENHRY and CDR2 SYGVKD. V shed 3 bases and J 3 bases; nucleotides not matched to a gene: 7. This CDR3 spans 15 amino acids. In nucleotides, the CDR3 is TGTGCCATCAGTGAACCACAGGGGCTGGACACTGAAGCTTTCTTT. Translating it yields CAISEPQGLDTEAFF.

The chain combines TRBV10-3 with TRBJ2-2, with D tentatively TRBD2 (6 bases). V was cut by 3 bases and J by 4 bases, with 18 bases left in between. CDR1 ENHRY and CDR2 SYGVKD come from the germline V gene. There are 17 residues in the CDR3. The CDR3 DNA follows: TGTGCCATCAGTGATTGGGGGAGGTCGGGACGCACCGGGGAGCTGTTTTTT. Its protein product is CAISDWGRSGRTGELFF.

The rearrangement links TRBV30 to TRBJ1-5; TRBD1 matches at 9 bases. Germline CDR1 and CDR2: GTSNPN and SVGIG (reference sequence). Unmatched junction bases numbered 5, after V lost 5 bases and J lost 6 bases. This CDR3 spans 13 amino acids. This CDR3 reads CAWGQGFRQPQHF. The CDR3 bases are TGTGCCTGGGGACAGGGGTTTCGTCAGCCCCAGCATTTT.

V usage is TRBV30 and J usage is TRBJ1-1; D uncertain. The germline V and J ends were trimmed by 5 bases and 3 bases, with 7 bases remaining between them. Germline CDR1 and CDR2: GTSNPN and SVGIG (reference sequence). The CDR3 is 11 residues long. The CDR3 bases are TGTGCCTGGGCCGGGGACACTGAAGCTTTCTTT. This sequence encodes CAWAGDTEAFF.

The gene calls are TRBV19 and TRBJ2-7, with 10 bases lining up with TRBD2. There are 15 residues in the CDR3. Germline CDR1 reads LNHDA; CDR2 reads SQIVND (reference sequence). V shed 1 base, J shed 2 bases, and the junction held 2 bases outside the gene matches. The CDR3 coding sequence is TGTGCCAGTAGTATAGGAGGACTAGCGGCCTACGAGCAGTACTTC. Translation: CASSIGGLAAYEQYF.

V and J are TRBV15 and TRBJ2-7; possible D gene TRBD1, 6 bases. The CDR3 sequence is 13 residues long. The germline CDR1 and CDR2 sequences are LNHNV and YYDKDF (reference sequence). Deletions cut 4 bases from V and 0 bases from J, with 7 bases between. CDR3 nucleotide sequence: TGTGCCACCAGCACAGGGGCCTCCTACGAGCAGTACTTC. Translating gives CATSTGASYEQYF.

The J gene is TRBJ2-7, the V gene TRBV19; D is perhaps TRBD2 (5 bases). The V end was cut by 2 bases, the J end by 3 bases, with 11 bases between. The CDR3 is 14 residues long. CDR1 is LNHDA, CDR2 SQIVND, per germline (reference sequence). This CDR3 is CASSIPGNNYEQYF. CDR3 sequence (DNA): TGTGCCAGTAGTATACCGGGGAACAACTACGAGCAGTACTTC.

V and J are TRBV27 and TRBJ2-3; 15 positions match TRBD2. J was trimmed by 6 bases and V by 8 bases; bases with no gene match: 3. Germline CDR1 MNHEY, CDR2 SMNVEV (reference sequence). The CDR3 length is 14 residues. This CDR3 is CASFGTSGRDTQYF. The CDR3 DNA sequence: TGTGCCAGCTTCGGGACTAGCGGGAGGGATACGCAGTATTTT.

The chain links TRBV6-1 to TRBJ2-7; perhaps TRBD2 as D (7 bases). The CDR3 has 15 amino acids. The V and J ends lost 2 bases and 0 bases respectively, with 11 bases between them. Per the germline V gene, CDR1 is MNHNS and CDR2 is SASEGT. The CDR3, as DNA: TGTGCCAGCAGTGAAAGGGGGGGGTACTCCTACGAGCAGTACTTC. It specifies CASSERGGYSYEQYF.

In its sample, this clone was seen once. This same CDR3 is encoded by further DNA sequences in the sample. This chain links TRBV2 with TRBJ2-2; 9 bases fit TRBD1. The CDR3 has 15 residues. The trim removed 5 bases at V and 0 bases at J, leaving 1 base unmatched. Per germline, CDR1 SNHLY and CDR2 FYNNEI. CDR3 DNA: TGTGCCAGCAGTCGGGACAGGGCGAACACCGGGGAGCTGTTTTTT. Its translation: CASSRDRANTGELFF.

In this sample, this clone turned up a few times. The chain combines TRBV30 with TRBJ2-7; maybe TRBD1 (6 bases). This CDR3 is 13 amino acids long. V was cut by 2 bases and J by 3 bases, with 11 bases left in between. Per the germline V gene, CDR1 is GTSNPN and CDR2 is SVGIG (reference sequence). The CDR3 DNA reads TGTGCCTGGAGTCCAGGGGACGTCTACGAGCAGTACTTC. Amino acids: CAWSPGDVYEQYF.

The CDR3 sequence is CASSFDGPGTANTGELFF. The CDR3 coding sequence is TGCGCCAGCAGCTTCGACGGACCCGGGACAGCGAACACCGGGGAGCTGTTTTTT. The J gene is TRBJ2-2, the V gene TRBV5-1, with 7 positions matching TRBD1. The germline CDR1 and CDR2 sequences are SGHRS and YFSETQ. This CDR3 region has 18 residues. Germline trimming cut 2 bases from V and 0 bases from J; bases unmatched to any gene: 10.

The V and J genes are TRBV5-1 and TRBJ1-5, with TRBD1 matching 8 bases. The CDR3 consists of 13 residues. The germline CDR1 and CDR2 sequences are SGHRS and YFSETQ. The trim removed 4 bases at V and 5 bases at J, leaving 2 bases unmatched. This CDR3 is CASSADRDQPQHF. The CDR3, as DNA: TGCGCCAGCAGCGCGGACAGGGATCAGCCCCAGCATTTT.

The rearrangement links TRBV7-9 to TRBJ1-5; D is uncertain. The CDR3 has 16 amino acids. Germline V gene lookup returns CDR1 SEHNR and CDR2 FQNEAQ (reference sequence). Trimming took 1 base from V and 2 from J, leaving 12 bases between them. CDR3: CASSLDDGQGNQPQHF. CDR3 nucleotides: TGTGCCAGCAGCTTAGATGATGGGCAGGGCAATCAGCCCCAGCATTTT.

CDR3 sequence (DNA): TGTGCCAGCAGCTTTGAGGCCAATGAGCAGTTCTTC. Amino acid sequence: CASSFEANEQFF. This chain uses TRBV7-2 with TRBJ2-1; D is ambiguous. CDR3 length: 12 residues. Trimming left V 3 bases short and J 6 bases short, with 6 bases between. Germline V gene lookup returns CDR1 SGHTA and CDR2 FQGNSA. The full variable domain, in which reference TRBV7-2 and TRBJ2-1 provide the parts outside the CDR3, is GAGVSQSPSNKVTEKGKDVELRCDPISGHTALYWYRQSLGQGLEFLIYFQGNSAPDKSGLPSDRFSAERTGGSVSTLTIQRTQQEDSAVYLCASSFEANEQFFGPGTRLTVL.

CDR3 coding DNA: TGTGCCAGTAGTATAGCCCCAGGACAGGGGGCGGGTCAGCCCCAGCATTTT. Translating gives CASSIAPGQGAGQPQHF. The chain has TRBV19 and TRBJ1-5; 11 nucleotides agree with TRBD1. The CDR3 length is 17 residues. Germline-derived CDR1 and CDR2 are LNHDA and SQIVND (reference sequence). V shed 1 base, J shed 6 bases, and the junction held 8 bases outside the gene matches. The whole variable domain, filled in from reference TRBV19 and TRBJ1-5, reads DGGITQSPKYLFRKEGQNVTLSCEQNLNHDAMYWYRQDPGQGLRLIYYSQIVNDFQKGDIAEGYSVSREKKESFPLTVTSAQKNPTAFYLCASSIAPGQGAGQPQHFGDGTRLSIL.

This clone appeared once. In DNA form, the CDR3 reads TGTGCCAGCAGCTCAGGGAATAGGGCGAAGGGCACAGATACGCAGTATTTT. Its protein product is CASSSGNRAKGTDTQYF. V and J are TRBV7-9 and TRBJ2-3, with D tentatively TRBD1 (5 bases). Trimming took off 4 bases at V and 1 base at J, with 18 bases between the two ends. The V gene's germline CDR1 is SEHNR and CDR2 FQNEAQ (reference sequence). The CDR3 sequence is 17 residues long.

This chain links TRBV5-1 with TRBJ2-7, with TRBD1 matching 8 bases. Germline V gives CDR1 SGHRS, CDR2 YFSETQ. CDR3 length: 12 residues. With V trimmed by 4 bases and J by 7 bases, 4 bases remained unmatched. This CDR3 is CASSPRDREQYF. CDR3 coding DNA: TGCGCCAGCAGCCCCCGGGACAGGGAGCAGTACTTC.

CDR3 DNA sequence: TGCGCCAGCAGCTTGGCACTAGCGCGTTCCTCCTACAATGAGCAGTTCTTC. Amino acids: CASSLALARSSYNEQFF. This rearrangement joins TRBV5-1 to TRBJ2-1; 7 nucleotides agree with TRBD2. J gave up 0 bases and V 0 bases, and 6 bases lay outside the gene matches. CDR3 size: 17 residues. CDR1 is SGHRS, CDR2 YFSETQ, per germline.

V usage is TRBV4-1 and J usage is TRBJ2-3, with TRBD2 matching over 7 bases. Germline assignment: CDR1 MGHRA and CDR2 YSYEKL. V shed 4 bases, J shed 4 bases, and the junction held 5 bases outside the gene matches. The CDR3 is 14 residues long. The CDR3 loop is CASSLGGGADTQYF. The CDR3 DNA follows: TGCGCCAGCAGCCTCGGTGGGGGGGCAGATACGCAGTATTTT.